The sequence of this T cell receptor beta chain was determined in a study of CD8 T cells in ankylosing spondylitis. This clonotype has at least ten counts. Its target is unknown. Molecular-barcoded quantitative 5'-RACE produced these TCR beta libraries. Using its own MiXCR run on the 5' RACE reads, TCRdb lists one record per CDR3 protein. The sample carries 100,000 to 150,000 distinct CDR3 sequences, 10% to 12% recorded once. Study results and caveats: Prior work had noted some motif variants in reactive arthritis blood and synovial fluid. Significant enrichment of disease-linked clones was reported in matched ankylosing spondylitis synovial fluid. A CD8+ phenotype characterized the disease-linked clones, which were relatively rare in peripheral blood.

Source material: blood, either unsorted or a sorted T cell fraction (not recorded which). The receptor was derived from a female donor with ankylosing spondylitis or in good health (not recorded which).

The CDR3 protein is CASSPEWGRAGNTIYF. CDR3 nucleotide sequence: TGTGCCAGCAGCCCGGAGTGGGGCAGGGCTGGAAACACCATATATTTT. The chain combines TRBV11-2 with TRBJ1-3, with TRBD1 as a possible D gene (5 bases). Trimming cost V 5 bases and J 2 bases, with 16 bases left between them. This CDR3 has 16 amino acids. Per germline, CDR1 SGHAT and CDR2 FQNNGV.